The sequence of this T cell receptor (beta chain) was determined in a study of T cell responses to AZD1222 COVID-19 vaccine. The wider study: Investigators merged groups given second doses at roughly 4 or roughly 12 weeks. Study results and limitations: A rise in Spike-specific TCR breadth and depth followed two AZD1222 doses.

As to this clone: What it recognizes is unknown.

This CDR3 spans 19 amino acids. Germline-derived CDR1 and CDR2 are SGHVS and FQNEAQ. V was pared by 6 bases and J by 0 bases, with 12 bases of the junction left unmatched. Only in-frame clones appear in the TCRdb table, and some are missing; sequencing was by immunoSEQ multiplex PCR. The table shows approximately 150,000 clones, with 90% to 95% occurring only once. This clonotype was sampled from an adult in good health. The chain has TRBV7-8 and TRBJ2-1; 12 bases are shared with TRBD2. Source: peripheral blood, taken on day 0 of AZD1222 vaccination. The CDR3 loop reads CASSRMTSGSYSSYNEQFF. Here the CDR3 DNA reads TGTGCCAGCAGTCGGATGACTAGCGGGAGCTACAGCTCCTACAATGAGCAGTTCTTC.